This TCR beta chain derives from a study of OX40 agonist ivuxolimab in advanced cancers. Study-wide context: Aged about 23 to 80 with a mean of 60 years, they were under 85% male. Overall study results and limits: By week 6 at 0.1 to 3.0 mg/kg, blood CD4+ and CD8+ T cells had expanded clonally. Also showing low normalized T-cell clonal expansion were some of the nonresponders. Near-lowest levels of clonal expansion characterized partial responders at 0.1-3.0 mg/kg.

Clones were sequenced by immunoSEQ multiplex PCR, and TCRdb holds only the in-frame ones, with some missing. This table has about 41,000 clones, approximately 78% appearing once. CDR3 length: 11 amino acids. The germline V gene encodes CDR1 DFQATT and CDR2 SNEGSKA (reference sequence). Deletions cut 3 bases from V and 8 bases from J, with 11 bases between. As concerns this clone: Its antigen remains unidentified.

Specimen: CD4+ or CD8+ T cells sorted from blood, collected in a trial of the OX40 agonist ivuxolimab. V is TRBV20-1 and J is TRBJ2-7; no reliable D call. This clonotype was obtained from an adult with an advanced solid tumor such as melanoma, head and neck, liver or kidney cancer. The CDR3 DNA reads as TGCAGTGCTAGTAGACTCCTCAAGCAGTACTTC. It yields the protein CSASRLLKQYF.